The source of this TCR beta chain is a study of post-analysis software for immune sequencing data. This clonotype was recorded once. Its matching antigen is unknown. Germline CDR1 SGHRS, CDR2 YFSETQ. The CDR3 is 14 amino acids. With V trimmed by 4 bases and J by 5 bases, 6 bases remained unmatched. Points from the study as a whole: Under the F measure, samples that were prepared in one batch clustered strongly together. The normalized Chao1 diversity of multiple sclerosis patients was significantly lower than that of controls. TRBV segments more frequent in patients than in controls numbered roughly five and included TRBV5-6, TRBV5-1 and TRBV20-1.

Prepared libraries of TCR beta cDNA carried unique molecular identifiers. Each sample of about 0.9 to 11 million input T cells yielded about 500,000 cDNA molecules, so each molecule approximated one T cell. TCRdb called the PCR reads again in MiXCR, with one record for every CDR3 protein. Of around 500,000 distinct CDR3 sequences in the sample, roughly 34% were seen once. Sequencing input: blood. The clonotype originates from a girl aged 2-17 years with multiple sclerosis. The rearrangement joins TRBV5-1 to TRBJ2-1, with 7 bases aligning to TRBD2. The CDR3 is CASSRSGDNNEQFF. The CDR3 coding sequence is TGCGCCAGCAGCAGGAGCGGGGATAACAATGAGCAGTTCTTC.